The present T cell receptor beta chain was sequenced within a study of technical replicates of blood from a handful of donors. There are 15 residues in the CDR3. The V segment lost 3 bases and the J segment 3 bases; nucleotides outside the gene matches: 3. Germline assignment: CDR1 LGHNT and CDR2 FRNRAP. Comments on this clone: This same CDR3 is encoded by further DNA sequences in the sample.

Sequenced by immunoSEQ multiplex PCR; TCRdb stores in-frame clones only, minus some. The table records about 83,000 clones, more than 80% of them present only once. This receptor was identified in a human donor in good health. The chain uses TRBV12-5 and TRBJ2-7; 12 bases match TRBD1. The sequenced sample was T cells isolated from PBMCs. CDR3 region: CASGLGTGGIYEQYF. Here the CDR3 DNA reads TGTGCTAGTGGTTTAGGGACAGGGGGCATCTACGAGCAGTACTTC. The full variable domain, its missing parts supplied by reference TRBV12-5 and TRBJ2-7, is DARVTQTPRHKVTEMGQEVTMRCQPILGHNTVFWYRQTMMQGLELLAYFRNRAPLDDSGMPKDRFSAEMPDATLATLKIQPSEPRDSAVYFCASGLGTGGIYEQYFGPGTRLTVT.